Detailed here is one T cell receptor (beta chain). The antigen it binds to is not known. No much larger clone is present one base from it, and per-base qualities are unavailable. This sample is drawn from a study of Ad26.COV2.S vaccination and SARS-CoV-2 variants (dated by TCRdb to the early 2020s). Background on the whole study: Donors in the vaccine arm were drawn from COV1001, a phase I-IIa trial of Ad26.COV2.S in healthy adults that was multicentre, randomized, double-blind and placebo-controlled. Dosing of Ad26.COV2.S was intramuscular, at either 5x10^10 or 1x10^11 viral particles, delivered as one shot or as two shots spaced 56 days apart. Sequencing of the TCRbeta repertoire served to evaluate the specificity and breadth of SARS-CoV-2-reactive T cell receptors following Ad26.COV2.S vaccination. A total of approximately 30 samples were included in the TCR-sequenced set, comprising about 20 Ad26.COV2.S vaccine recipients, 5 placebo recipients and 8 SARS-CoV-2 convalescent individuals. Participants in the trial were split at random into five groups of five each, receiving low-dose or high-dose Ad26.COV2.S once or twice, or else placebo on both occasions. Blinding of investigators to trial group allocation was maintained during experiments and outcome assessment. Study-wide findings and limitations: Vaccine and placebo recipients had similar non-spike TCR breadth, a finding consistent with the vaccine containing only spike. The study was not powered for comparison of responses between vaccine doses or regimens. After vaccination, substantial breadth of spike-specific CD8+ and CD4+ T cell responses was reported. It was noted by the authors that total T cell responses may have been underestimated by the TCR breadth and depth analyses. Spike-specific TCR breadth was higher in Ad26.COV2.S recipients than in placebo recipients (P = 0.0014).

The label giving this sample's treatment or condition can be read as: around 19 received Ad26.COV2.S at low or high dose, single or two shots; about 5 received placebo; per-sample allocation not given. For vaccine and placebo recipients, repertoires were sequenced using samples collected on day 63 after the first injection. Between 29 July and 7 August 2020, Cohort 1b enrolled some 25 adults aged 18-55 years at one site in Boston, USA. As a vaccine, Ad26.COV2.S was a replication-incompetent adenovirus type 26 vector that expressed a prefusion-stabilized SARS-CoV-2 spike protein derived from the original Wuhan strain. The immunoSEQ Assay was the method used to sequence TCRbeta CDR3 regions. After extraction, genomic DNA underwent amplification by bias-controlled multiplex PCR, followed by high-throughput sequencing. The authors processed their data as follows. Collapsing and filtering of sequences were performed to quantify the absolute abundance of each unique TCRbeta CDR3 region. T cell fraction was estimated by normalizing TCRbeta template counts to usable DNA, with usable DNA measured through amplification of reference genes found in all nucleated cells. Repertoire TCRs were annotated as SARS-CoV-2-specific when V gene, CDR3 amino acid sequence and J gene were exactly matched to a known reactive TCR set. The reference SARS-CoV-2 TCR set came from MIRA and was filtered for enrichment in COVID-19-positive ImmuneCODE repertoires, removing public or cross-reactive TCRs. Drawing on the MIRA antigens, annotated TCRs were analysed further at the level of specific ORF or position within ORF. Breadth was defined as the number of annotated unique rearrangements divided by the total number of unique productive rearrangements, and depth was defined as the summed frequency of the annotated unique rearrangements. TCR breadth was compared between groups using two-sided Wilcoxon rank-sum tests. In TCRdb, the immuneACCESS table is reduced to in-frame sequences with V and J assigned. These tables do not hold every clone; where another copy was compared, an unresolved V gene accounts for under half, and the others remain unexplained. The V and J calls and clone size come from that table; D and trimming were worked out from the DNA. This sample gives a few hundred thousand clones in total; about nine tenths of them show up just once. The ten largest clonotypes hold less than 4.5% of the sample.

According to the germline V gene, CDR1 reads LGHNA and CDR2 reads YSLEER. V lost 0 bases and J lost 4 bases, and the count of bases not matched to a germline gene is 6. The CDR3 covers 15 residues, taking in both the cysteine and the phenylalanine. Just the 45-base CDR3 DNA is kept, in frame starting at base 1. The chain joins TRBV4-3 to TRBJ2-7; 7 of the junction bases match TRBD1. The sample here was peripheral blood, taken in a trial of Ad26.COV2.S vaccine versus placebo. The source of this sequence is a person between 18 and 60 years old who received the Ad26.COV2.S COVID-19 vaccine or a placebo. CDR3 protein: CASSQDRQGSYEQYF. DNA sequence: TGCGCCAGCAGCCAAGATCGACAGGGTAGTTACGAGCAGTACTTC.